The text below deals with one T cell receptor beta chain. Its matching antigen is unknown. Germline-derived CDR1 and CDR2 are SGHNT and YYREEE (reference sequence). This CDR3 has 11 amino acids. V lost 7 bases, J lost 3 bases, and 7 bases lay in between. PCR involved 60 Vbeta and 13 Jbeta primers. The table came from immunoSEQ multiplex PCR; TCRdb's copy has only in-frame clones and leaves some out. Of 150,000 or so clones in the sample, 60% to 80% were seen once. The entry originates in a study of cytomegalovirus exposure and HLA in healthy donors. The study, taken as a whole, reports: Across donors, presence/absence analyses took sequencing depth to be roughly uniform. Both high specificity and high sensitivity reportedly marked the classifier's diagnosis of cytomegalovirus status. A later look showed TCR association rates differing by HLA locus, highest for DRB1 and lowest for HLA-C.

The gene calls are TRBV5-4 and TRBJ2-5; D unclear. The clonotype comes from a woman aged 40 to 55 in good health and CMV-seronegative. Specimen: PBMCs. In DNA form, the CDR3 reads TGTGCCAGCCGGCAGGAAGAGACCCAGTACTTC. Encoded protein: CASRQEETQYF.